Shown below are 27 T cell receptor beta chains from a single sample sequenced in a study of cytomegalovirus exposure and HLA in healthy donors (dated by TCRdb to between 2016 and 2019). Preparation of the library involved the immunoSEQ multiplex PCR assay. The multiplex PCR relied on a mix of 60 forward primers for TCR Vbeta segments and 13 reverse primers for TCR Jbeta segments. TCRdb re-hosts the immuneACCESS table, in-frame sequences only. Its copies lack some clones; in the studies checked, an unresolved V gene accounts for under half of them, and the cause for the rest is not known. Recorded for this sample are 60,000 to 85,000 clones; more than 75% of them occurred a single time. 9% to 14% of the sample is in the top ten clones. Sequenced input: PBMCs. All receptors come from a male donor in good health and CMV-seropositive.

For this clone: The junction departs from germline at one end; a sequencing error may be responsible. CDR3 residues: CAGSIGSSYEQYF. CDR3 nucleotide sequence: TGTGCCGGTAGTATAGGTAGCAGCTACGAGCAGTACTTC. This chain joins TRBV19 and TRBJ2-7, with unresolved D. Looked up from germline, CDR1 is LNHDA and CDR2 is SQIVND (reference sequence). The CDR3 length is 13 residues.

The chain carries TRBV23-1 and TRBJ2-1, with 11 nucleotides matching TRBD2. Being an ORF, TRBV23-1 has a function that is uncertain. The CDR3 covers 15 residues. V gave up 5 bases and J gave up 6 bases; unmatched junction bases: 6. CDR3 in amino acids: CASSTPTSGGNEQFF. The CDR3 bases are TGCGCCAGCAGTACCCCCACTAGCGGGGGCAATGAGCAGTTCTTC.

The chain carries TRBV5-5 and TRBJ2-3; maybe TRBD1 (6 bases). The V end lost 3 bases, the J end lost 3 bases, and 17 bases lay between the germline ends. The germline V gene encodes CDR1 SGHKS and CDR2 YYEKEE (reference sequence). The CDR3 extends over 16 amino acids. The CDR3 nucleotides are TGTGCCAGCAGCTATTGGGGGCAAGGGGATACAGATACGCAGTATTTT. As protein: CASSYWGQGDTDTQYF.

V gene TRBV6-6 combines with J gene TRBJ2-1, with TRBD2 matching over 8 bases. The V segment lost 6 bases and the J segment 2 bases; nucleotides outside the gene matches: 6. The germline CDR1 and CDR2 sequences are MNHNY and SVGAGI (reference sequence). CDR3 size: 15 residues. The CDR3 reads CASSRERGTYNEQFF. The CDR3 DNA reads as TGTGCCAGCAGCAGGGAGCGGGGGACCTACAATGAGCAGTTCTTC.

This clone was seen a few times. The DNA of the CDR3 is TGTGCCAGCAGCCAAGACAGGGGGCGTCGGACCGGGGAGCTGTTTTTT. Protein sequence: CASSQDRGRRTGELFF. The chain uses TRBV14 and TRBJ2-2, with 8 bases identical to TRBD1. The length of the CDR3 is 16 residues. Trimming cost V 0 bases and J 5 bases; bases outside gene matches: 5. Germline assignment: CDR1 SGHDN and CDR2 FVKESK.

This clone was recorded once. The rearrangement joins TRBV29-1 to TRBJ1-5, with TRBD1 matching over 9 bases. V was clipped by 3 bases and J by 7 bases; unmatched bases: 7. In germline, CDR1 is SQVTM, CDR2 ANQGSEA. The CDR3 runs 14 residues. CDR3 loop: CSVETGGIGQPQHF. The CDR3 nucleotides read TGCAGCGTTGAGACAGGGGGAATTGGACAGCCCCAGCATTTT.

V is TRBV5-8 and J is TRBJ2-3; 13 positions match TRBD2. The germline gives CDR1 SGHTS, CDR2 YDEGEE. The trim removed 0 bases at V and 1 base at J, leaving 2 bases unmatched. The CDR3 covers 17 residues. CDR3 nucleotides: TGTGCCAGCAGCTTGGCCGGGACTAGCGGGGGCACAGATACGCAGTATTTT. It translates to CASSLAGTSGGTDTQYF.

The V call is TRBV5-6, the J call TRBJ2-7; 8 bases are shared with TRBD1. The CDR3 totals 16 residues. J lost 1 base, V lost 4 bases, and 10 bases had no gene match. Germline CDR1 and CDR2: SGHDT and YYEEEE. The CDR3 region has the DNA TGTGCCAGCAGCATGGGGTGGACAGGGCGATCCTACGAGCAGTACTTC. This translates into CASSMGWTGRSYEQYF.

The V call is TRBV10-3, the J call TRBJ1-6; 9 nucleotides align to TRBD1. The germline V gene encodes CDR1 ENHRY and CDR2 SYGVKD. Unmatched junction bases numbered 3, after V lost 6 bases and J lost 6 bases. This CDR3 has 14 amino acids. Here the CDR3 DNA reads TGTGCCATCAGGGGGACAGGGACTAATTCACCCCTCCACTTT. It translates to CAIRGTGTNSPLHF.

The rearrangement joins TRBV27 to TRBJ1-5, with D perhaps TRBD1 (6 bases). CDR3 size: 12 residues. Germline CDR1 and CDR2: MNHEY and SMNVEV (reference sequence). Between the trimmed V and J ends, which lost 6 bases and 6 bases, there was a span of 9 bases. The chain's CDR3 is CASRSGVQPQHF. CDR3 DNA sequence: TGTGCCAGCAGGTCAGGGGTTCAGCCCCAGCATTTT.

This clone occurred once. V is TRBV4-2 and J is TRBJ2-7, with TRBD2 matching 11 bases. V trimming: 4 bases; J trimming: 3 bases; junction bases outside the gene matches: 8. The CDR3 totals 16 residues. CDR1 LGHNA and CDR2 YNFKEQ come from the germline V gene. In nucleotides, the CDR3 is TGTGCCAGCAGCCCAGAGCTAGCGGGGGGTTTCTACGAGCAGTACTTC. Translated, it gives CASSPELAGGFYEQYF.

This chain joins TRBV5-4 and TRBJ2-3, with no clear D. The CDR3 length is 14 residues. The V end was cut by 4 bases, the J end by 0 bases, with 9 bases between. The V gene's germline CDR1 is SGHNT and CDR2 YYREEE (reference sequence). CDR3 protein: CASSTPASTDTQYF. CDR3 DNA: TGTGCCAGCAGCACCCCCGCGAGCACAGATACGCAGTATTTT.

This chain connects TRBV5-6 to TRBJ2-2; a possible D gene is TRBD1 (6 bases). Germline V lookup: CDR1 SGHDT, CDR2 YYEEEE. The CDR3 runs to 15 residues. V was shortened by 4 bases and J by 1 base, with 11 bases between the two germline ends. Written as DNA, the CDR3 is TGTGCCAGCAGCCCGGGACAAGTGAACACCGGGGAGCTGTTTTTT. This encodes CASSPGQVNTGELFF.

The chain recombines TRBV6-1 with TRBJ2-5; D gene ambiguous. This CDR3 is 14 amino acids long. Germline CDR1 is MNHNS and CDR2 is SASEGT. The germline V and J ends were trimmed by 9 bases and 5 bases, with 19 bases remaining between them. The CDR3 here is CASTTSLATETQYF. The CDR3 bases are TGTGCCAGTACAACCTCGTTAGCTACGGAGACCCAGTACTTC.

The rearrangement joins TRBV4-1 to TRBJ2-5; 11 bases match TRBD2. This CDR3 has 15 residues. CDR1 and CDR2 from the germline V gene are MGHRA and YSYEKL. J lost 2 bases, V lost 4 bases, and 3 bases had no gene match. The CDR3 DNA sequence: TGCGCCAGCAGCCCCCTAGCGGGAGGTCAAGAGACCCAGTACTTC. Encoded protein: CASSPLAGGQETQYF.

The chain has TRBV2 and TRBJ2-7; 10 nucleotides match TRBD1. There are 14 residues in the CDR3. The germline V gene has CDR1 SNHLY and CDR2 FYNNEI. The V segment lost 9 bases and the J segment 3 bases; nucleotides outside the gene matches: 8. CDR3: CASIGQGVFYEQYF. CDR3 DNA: TGTGCCAGTATAGGACAGGGGGTTTTCTACGAGCAGTACTTC. Full variable domain (remainder filled in from reference TRBV2 and TRBJ2-7): EPEVTQTPSHQVTQMGQEVILRCVPISNHLYFYWYRQILGQKVEFLVSFYNNEISEKSEIFDDQFSVERPDGSNFTLKIRSTKLEDSAMYFCASIGQGVFYEQYFGPGTRLTVT.

The genes are TRBV19 and TRBJ2-7; the match to TRBD1 covers 11 bases. V shed 9 bases and J 3 bases; nucleotides not matched to a gene: 1. Germline V gene lookup returns CDR1 LNHDA and CDR2 SQIVND (reference sequence). CDR3 length: 12 amino acids. The CDR3: CASGTGGYEQYF. CDR3 nucleotides: TGTGCCAGCGGGACAGGGGGCTACGAGCAGTACTTC.

This clone came up once. This chain joins TRBV6-5 and TRBJ1-1; tentative D call: TRBD1 (6 bases). The V end lost 9 bases, the J end lost 1 base, and 15 bases lay between the germline ends. From germline, CDR1 is MNHEY and CDR2 SVGAGI. CDR3 length equals 14 residues. CDR3 amino acids: CASNPTGKNTEAFF. CDR3 bases: TGTGCCAGTAATCCGACAGGAAAGAACACTGAAGCTTTCTTT.

The chain recombines TRBV29-1 with TRBJ2-4; the match to TRBD2 covers 9 bases. CDR1 SQVTM and CDR2 ANQGSEA come from the germline V gene. CDR3 length equals 14 residues. Trimming took 7 bases from V and 2 from J; bases not matched to a gene: 6. In nucleotides, the CDR3 is TGCAGCGCAAGCGGGGGGACGTCCAAAAACATTCAGTACTTC. Translated, it gives CSASGGTSKNIQYF.

This clone was seen a handful of times. The CDR3 reads CASSQAEGGVNTDTQYF. The DNA for the CDR3 is TGTGCCAGCAGCCAGGCCGAGGGGGGGGTGAACACAGATACGCAGTATTTT. The chain carries TRBV4-2 and TRBJ2-3; possible D gene TRBD2, 7 bases. The CDR3 covers 17 residues. Germline V lookup: CDR1 LGHNA, CDR2 YNFKEQ. Trimming cost V 3 bases and J 2 bases, with 18 bases left between them.

The chain combines TRBV2 with TRBJ2-7; TRBD1 matches 7 bases. The germline gives CDR1 SNHLY, CDR2 FYNNEI. The V segment lost 4 bases and the J segment 2 bases; nucleotides outside the gene matches: 11. The CDR3 is made up of 16 amino acids. CDR3 nucleotide sequence: TGTGCCAGCAGTGCTCAGGACAGGAAAGGACCCTACGAGCAGTACTTC. Its translation is CASSAQDRKGPYEQYF. Variable domain in full (rest from reference TRBV2 and TRBJ2-7): EPEVTQTPSHQVTQMGQEVILRCVPISNHLYFYWYRQILGQKVEFLVSFYNNEISEKSEIFDDQFSVERPDGSNFTLKIRSTKLEDSAMYFCASSAQDRKGPYEQYFGPGTRLTVT.

This chain uses TRBV10-3 with TRBJ2-7; TRBD1 might be the D (6 bases). V lost 11 bases and J lost 1, with 18 bases in between. Per the germline V gene, CDR1 is ENHRY and CDR2 is SYGVKD. The length of the CDR3 is 14 residues. CDR3 in DNA: TGTGCCCCGGGGAGACAGGCTTGTTCCTACGAGCAGTACTTC. Translation: CAPGRQACSYEQYF.

The J gene is TRBJ2-1, the V gene TRBV4-3, with 12 bases fitting TRBD2. The CDR3 consists of 16 residues. J was trimmed by 9 bases and V by 3 bases; bases with no gene match: 9. Germline loops: CDR1 LGHNA, CDR2 YSLEER. CDR3 DNA: TGCGCCAGCAGCCACCGACTAGCGGGAGAGCGAGTTGAGCAGTTCTTC. This encodes CASSHRLAGERVEQFF.

This sequence joins TRBV15 and TRBJ1-4; the match to TRBD1 covers 10 bases. J gave up 7 bases and V 3 bases, and 5 bases lay outside the gene matches. Per germline, CDR1 LNHNV and CDR2 YYDKDF (reference sequence). The length of the CDR3 is 15 residues. The CDR3 region has the DNA TGTGCCACCAGCAGGAAGGACAGGGGGATTGAAAAACTGTTTTTT. Protein sequence: CATSRKDRGIEKLFF.

The chain links TRBV6-6 to TRBJ1-4, with 7 nucleotides matching TRBD1. The CDR3 covers 16 residues. CDR1 is MNHNY and CDR2 is SVGAGI in the germline V gene (reference sequence). The V gene end was trimmed by 4 bases and the J gene end by 5 bases; junction bases not matched to a gene: 10. CDR3 DNA: TGTGCCAGCAGTTCAGCTCGACAGGGAGAGAATGAAAAACTGTTTTTT. It codes for CASSSARQGENEKLFF.

This CDR3 is CASSGDREFPYEQYF. Written as DNA, the CDR3 is TGTGCCAGCAGTGGGGACAGGGAATTTCCCTACGAGCAGTACTTC. V usage is TRBV25-1 and J usage is TRBJ2-7, with 9 bases that match TRBD1. V lost 4 bases and J lost 2; bases outside the gene matches: 6. Germline-derived CDR1 and CDR2 are MGHDK and SYGVNS. There are 15 residues in the CDR3.

This sequence joins TRBV11-3 and TRBJ1-2, with TRBD1 as a possible D gene (6 bases). The ends were cut back, 5 bases at V and 2 bases at J, with 6 bases in the middle. Germline CDR1 reads SGHNT; CDR2 reads YENEEA. The CDR3 has 12 residues. This CDR3 reads CASSQGNYGYTF. The CDR3 DNA follows: TGTGCCAGCAGCCAGGGGAACTATGGCTACACCTTC.